These T cell receptor beta chains were read from a single sample in a study of OX40 agonist ivuxolimab in advanced cancers. TCRdb keeps only in-frame clones here, not all; method: immunoSEQ multiplex PCR. Among 5,500 to 7,500 clones listed, approximately 70% were seen once. Sequences were derived from CD4+ or CD8+ T cells sorted from blood, sampled in a trial of the OX40 agonist ivuxolimab. The receptors originated from an adult with an advanced solid tumor such as melanoma, head and neck, liver or kidney cancer. Both conserved end residues are part of each CDR3. Fields, in order: J gene, clone size, V gene, D gene, CDR3 protein, CDR3 DNA. D genes are given only for firm matches. Not all rows give a size; the values are once, few, many and, for expanded clones, a class.

j_gene: TRBJ2-1
abundance: NA
v_gene: TRBV30
d_gene: NA
CDR3aa: CAWAGYEQFF
CDR3nt: TGTGCCTGGGCCGGATATGAGCAGTTCTTC

j_gene: TRBJ2-3
abundance: NA
v_gene: TRBV7-9
d_gene: NA
CDR3aa: CASSPAGENTQYF
CDR3nt: TGTGCCAGCAGCCCGGCAGGAGAGAATACGCAGTATTTT

j_gene: TRBJ2-7
abundance: few
v_gene: TRBV4-1
d_gene: NA
CDR3aa: CASSQDAGAGGYEQYF
CDR3nt: TGCGCCAGCAGCCAAGATGCAGGTGCGGGTGGGTACGAGCAGTACTTC

j_gene: TRBJ2-3
abundance: NA
v_gene: TRBV13
d_gene: NA
CDR3aa: CATSGLITDTQYF
CDR3nt: TGTGCCACCAGTGGACTGATCACAGATACGCAGTATTTT

j_gene: TRBJ1-2
abundance: NA
v_gene: TRBV11-2
d_gene: NA
CDR3aa: CASQGGYGYTF
CDR3nt: TGTGCCAGCCAGGGTGGATATGGCTACACCTTC

j_gene: TRBJ1-4
abundance: once
v_gene: TRBV7-9
d_gene: NA
CDR3aa: CASRSGREKLFF
CDR3nt: TGTGCCAGCCGAAGTGGACGTGAAAAACTGTTTTTT

j_gene: TRBJ2-3
abundance: NA
v_gene: TRBV9
d_gene: NA
CDR3aa: CASRTGDTQYF
CDR3nt: TGTGCCAGCAGGACGGGGGATACGCAGTATTTT

j_gene: TRBJ1-1
abundance: NA
v_gene: TRBV6-5
d_gene: NA
CDR3aa: CASSYSEVDTEAFF
CDR3nt: TGTGCCAGCAGTTACTCGGAGGTAGACACTGAAGCTTTCTTT

j_gene: TRBJ1-1
abundance: NA
v_gene: TRBV27
d_gene: NA
CDR3aa: CASSPWARGVNTEAFF
CDR3nt: TGTGCCAGCAGTCCCTGGGCCAGAGGGGTGAACACTGAAGCTTTCTTT

j_gene: TRBJ1-3
abundance: NA
v_gene: TRBV7-9
d_gene: NA
CDR3aa: CASSWESIGDTIYF
CDR3nt: TGTGCCAGCAGCTGGGAATCCATCGGGGACACCATATATTTT

j_gene: TRBJ1-4
abundance: NA
v_gene: TRBV6-1
d_gene: NA
CDR3aa: CASSGPRGTNEKLFF
CDR3nt: TGTGCCAGCAGTGGTCCCAGGGGCACTAATGAAAAACTGTTTTTT

j_gene: TRBJ1-5
abundance: NA
v_gene: TRBV7-9
d_gene: NA
CDR3aa: CASSSAGVSNQPQHF
CDR3nt: TGTGCCAGCAGTTCCGCGGGGGTTAGCAATCAGCCCCAGCATTTT

j_gene: TRBJ2-7
abundance: medium-sized
v_gene: TRBV7-6
d_gene: NA
CDR3aa: CASSPTSLEQYF
CDR3nt: TGTGCCAGCAGCCCCACTTCCCTCGAGCAGTACTTC

j_gene: TRBJ2-2
abundance: NA
v_gene: TRBV7-9
d_gene: NA
CDR3aa: CASSWRGLGTGELFF
CDR3nt: TGTGCCAGCAGCTGGCGAGGGCTTGGGACCGGGGAGCTGTTTTTT

j_gene: TRBJ2-1
abundance: NA
v_gene: TRBV19
d_gene: TRBD2
CDR3aa: CASSPAGYNEQFF
CDR3nt: TGTGCCAGTAGTCCAGCGGGGTACAATGAGCAGTTCTTC

j_gene: TRBJ2-1
abundance: NA
v_gene: TRBV9
d_gene: TRBD2
CDR3aa: CASSPSGLSYNEQFF
CDR3nt: TGTGCCAGCAGCCCTAGCGGGCTCTCCTACAATGAGCAGTTCTTC

j_gene: TRBJ1-1
abundance: few
v_gene: TRBV27
d_gene: NA
CDR3aa: CASSPQGPFTEAFF
CDR3nt: TGTGCCAGCAGTCCCCAGGGACCGTTCACTGAAGCTTTCTTT

j_gene: TRBJ2-5
abundance: NA
v_gene: TRBV15
d_gene: NA
CDR3aa: CATSRGSATSKETQYF
CDR3nt: TGTGCCACCAGCAGAGGTAGCGCCACCAGTAAAGAGACCCAGTACTTC

j_gene: TRBJ2-2
abundance: many
v_gene: TRBV27
d_gene: NA
CDR3aa: CASSTLPGAGGELFF
CDR3nt: TGTGCCAGCAGCACCCTGCCAGGGGCGGGCGGGGAGCTGTTTTTT

j_gene: TRBJ2-7
abundance: NA
v_gene: TRBV5-1
d_gene: NA
CDR3aa: CASSSSQLPYEQYF
CDR3nt: TGCGCCAGCAGCTCGTCCCAGCTACCCTACGAGCAGTACTTC

j_gene: TRBJ2-6
abundance: NA
v_gene: TRBV16
d_gene: NA
CDR3aa: CASSAKSGQRPDF
CDR3nt: TGTGCCAGCAGCGCAAAGTCGGGCCAACGTCCTGACTTC

j_gene: TRBJ2-7
abundance: NA
v_gene: TRBV11-3
d_gene: TRBD2
CDR3aa: CASSQRPGLAGRGYEQYF
CDR3nt: TGTGCCAGCAGTCAACGCCCGGGACTAGCGGGAAGGGGATACGAGCAGTACTTC

j_gene: TRBJ1-1
abundance: NA
v_gene: TRBV7-2
d_gene: NA
CDR3aa: CASSLGPYREAFF
CDR3nt: TGTGCCAGCAGCTTAGGTCCTTACCGCGAAGCTTTCTTT

j_gene: TRBJ2-3
abundance: once
v_gene: TRBV5-1
d_gene: NA
CDR3aa: CASSYLLEEGTDTQYF
CDR3nt: TGCGCCAGCAGCTATCTCCTAGAGGAAGGCACAGATACGCAGTATTTT

j_gene: TRBJ2-1
abundance: NA
v_gene: TRBV7-6
d_gene: TRBD2
CDR3aa: CASSFEAGGNEQFF
CDR3nt: TGTGCCAGCAGCTTTGAAGCGGGAGGTAATGAGCAGTTCTTC

j_gene: TRBJ2-1
abundance: once
v_gene: TRBV9
d_gene: TRBD2
CDR3aa: CASSVEEGGPYNEQFF
CDR3nt: TGTGCCAGCAGCGTAGAGGAGGGAGGGCCTTACAATGAGCAGTTCTTC

j_gene: TRBJ2-3
abundance: NA
v_gene: TRBV2
d_gene: NA
CDR3aa: CASSYSDGDTQYF
CDR3nt: TGTGCCAGCAGTTACTCGGACGGAGATACGCAGTATTTT

j_gene: TRBJ2-5
abundance: medium-sized
v_gene: TRBV2
d_gene: TRBD1
CDR3aa: CASTPGQSYTGLQETQYF
CDR3nt: TGTGCCAGCACTCCGGGACAGAGCTACACGGGGTTACAAGAGACCCAGTACTTC

j_gene: TRBJ2-7
abundance: NA
v_gene: TRBV7-3
d_gene: NA
CDR3aa: CASSLAGGSYEQYF
CDR3nt: TGTGCCAGCAGCTTAGCCGGGGGTTCCTACGAGCAGTACTTC